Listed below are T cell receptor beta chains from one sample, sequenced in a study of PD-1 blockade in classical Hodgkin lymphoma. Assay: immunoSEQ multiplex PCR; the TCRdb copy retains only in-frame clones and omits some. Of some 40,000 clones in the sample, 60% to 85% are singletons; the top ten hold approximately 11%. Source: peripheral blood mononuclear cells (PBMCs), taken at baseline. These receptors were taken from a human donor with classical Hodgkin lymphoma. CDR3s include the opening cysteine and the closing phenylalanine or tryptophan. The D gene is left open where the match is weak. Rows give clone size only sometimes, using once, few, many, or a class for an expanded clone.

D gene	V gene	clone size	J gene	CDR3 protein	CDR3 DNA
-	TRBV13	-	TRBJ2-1	CASSTQTRSYNEQFF	TGTGCCAGCAGCACACAGACACGCTCCTACAATGAGCAGTTCTTC
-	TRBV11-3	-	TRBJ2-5	CASSVIEWGPTQYF	TGTGCCAGCAGCGTAATAGAGTGGGGCCCGACCCAGTACTTC
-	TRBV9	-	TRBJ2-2	CASSTDSRTGELFF	TGTGCCAGCAGCACGGACTCTCGCACCGGGGAGCTGTTTTTT
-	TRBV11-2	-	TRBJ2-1	CASSHRDKGWDEQFF	TGTGCCAGCAGCCACCGGGACAAGGGTTGGGATGAGCAGTTCTTC
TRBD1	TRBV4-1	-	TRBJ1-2	CASSLVPGGQGGYGYTF	TGCGCCAGCAGCCTCGTCCCGGGAGGACAGGGAGGTTATGGCTACACCTTC
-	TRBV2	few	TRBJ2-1	CASRAEAEQFF	TGTGCCAGCAGGGCAGAGGCTGAGCAGTTCTTC
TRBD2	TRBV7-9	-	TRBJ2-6	CASSPSGTNSGANVLTF	TGTGCCAGCAGCCCAAGCGGGACTAACTCTGGGGCCAACGTCCTGACTTTC
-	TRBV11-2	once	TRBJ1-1	CASSLDRGGRAEAFF	TGTGCCAGCAGCTTAGATCGCGGGGGGCGGGCTGAAGCTTTCTTT
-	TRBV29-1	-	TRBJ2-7	CSVSGYSYEQYF	TGCAGCGTTTCAGGGTATAGCTACGAGCAGTACTTC
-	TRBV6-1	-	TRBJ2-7	CASSSSYGDEQYF	TGTGCCAGCAGTTCCAGCTACGGAGACGAGCAGTACTTC
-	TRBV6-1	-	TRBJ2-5	CASRNTGELETQYF	TGTGCCAGCAGGAACACCGGGGAGTTAGAGACCCAGTACTTC
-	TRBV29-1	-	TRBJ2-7	CSVGWGDMGEQYF	TGCAGCGTTGGATGGGGTGATATGGGCGAGCAGTACTTC
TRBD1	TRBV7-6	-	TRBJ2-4	CASSLASVGQGASKNIQYF	TGTGCCAGCAGCTTAGCGAGCGTCGGACAGGGGGCATCTAAAAACATTCAGTACTTC
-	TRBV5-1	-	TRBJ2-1	CASSPREYNNEQFF	TGCGCCAGCAGCCCAAGAGAGTACAACAATGAGCAGTTCTTC
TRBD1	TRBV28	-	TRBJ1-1	CASSPPTTGANTEAFF	TGTGCCAGCAGTCCCCCCACGACAGGGGCGAACACTGAAGCTTTCTTT
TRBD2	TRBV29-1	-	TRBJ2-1	CSVVAGGRAGIYNEQFF	TGCAGCGTTGTTGCTGGCGGGAGGGCCGGGATCTACAATGAGCAGTTCTTC
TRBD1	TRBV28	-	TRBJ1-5	CASRSQRGQGGEPQHF	TGTGCCAGCAGGAGCCAGAGGGGACAGGGTGGTGAGCCCCAGCATTTT
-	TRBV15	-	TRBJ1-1	CATSRTGGTEAFF	TGTGCCACCAGCAGGACGGGGGGCACTGAAGCTTTCTTT
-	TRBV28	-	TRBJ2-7	CASSPIARPYEQYF	TGTGCCAGCAGTCCTATTGCAAGGCCCTACGAGCAGTACTTC
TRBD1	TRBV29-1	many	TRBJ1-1	CSVQQGRPEAFF	TGCAGCGTTCAACAGGGGAGACCTGAAGCTTTCTTT
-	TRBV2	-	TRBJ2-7	CASSDGGADSLYEQYF	TGTGCCAGCAGTGACGGAGGGGCCGATTCCCTCTACGAGCAGTACTTC
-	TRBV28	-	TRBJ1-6	CASRPTDYNSPLHF	TGTGCCAGCAGACCCACAGACTATAATTCACCCCTCCACTTT
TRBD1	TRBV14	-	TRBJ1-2	CASSPLQGANYGYTF	TGTGCCAGCAGCCCCTTACAGGGGGCGAACTATGGCTACACCTTC
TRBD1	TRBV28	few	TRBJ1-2	CASRPQGNYGYTF	TGTGCCAGCAGACCACAGGGGAACTATGGCTACACCTTC
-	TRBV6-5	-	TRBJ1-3	CASSYRHSLSGNTIYF	TGTGCCAGCAGTTACCGGCACTCCCTCTCTGGAAACACCATATATTTT
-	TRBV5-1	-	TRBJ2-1	CASSFQGEGNEQFF	TGCGCCAGCAGCTTCCAGGGTGAAGGAAATGAGCAGTTCTTC
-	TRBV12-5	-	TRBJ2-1	CASGWKGLNNEQFF	TGTGCTAGTGGTTGGAAGGGGCTAAACAATGAGCAGTTCTTC
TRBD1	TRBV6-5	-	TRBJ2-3	CASSYSGQFTDTQYF	TGTGCCAGCAGTTACTCGGGACAGTTCACAGATACGCAGTATTTT
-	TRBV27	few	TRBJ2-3	CASSFRDSYTDTQYF	TGTGCCAGCAGTTTCCGGGACTCCTACACAGATACGCAGTATTTT
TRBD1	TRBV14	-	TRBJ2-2	CASSRYRGAGNTGELFF	TGTGCCAGCAGCCGATACAGGGGGGCCGGTAACACCGGGGAGCTGTTTTTT
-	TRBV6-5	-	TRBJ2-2	CASTARANTGELFF	TGTGCCAGCACTGCCCGGGCGAACACCGGGGAGCTGTTTTTT
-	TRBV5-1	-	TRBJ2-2	CASSLTGFIGELFF	TGCGCCAGCAGCTTGACAGGGTTCATCGGGGAGCTGTTTTTT
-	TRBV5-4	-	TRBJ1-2	CASSLTATGIYGYTF	TGTGCCAGCAGCTTGACGGCTACAGGGATCTATGGCTACACCTTC
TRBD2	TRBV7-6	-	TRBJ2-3	CASTTSGRLADTQYF	TGTGCCAGCACCACTAGCGGGAGGTTGGCAGATACGCAGTATTTT
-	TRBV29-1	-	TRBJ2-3	CSVVTVTDTQYF	TGCAGCGTTGTAACGGTCACAGATACGCAGTATTTT
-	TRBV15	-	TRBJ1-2	CATSSDRNYGYTF	TGTGCCACCAGCAGCGACCGGAACTATGGCTACACCTTC
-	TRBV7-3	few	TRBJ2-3	CASSLFGGREDTQYF	TGTGCCAGCAGTCTATTCGGGGGGCGCGAGGATACGCAGTATTTT
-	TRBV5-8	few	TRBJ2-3	CASSFSLGALKDTQYF	TGTGCCAGCAGCTTTTCGCTGGGGGCCTTGAAAGATACGCAGTATTTT
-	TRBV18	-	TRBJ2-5	CASSPQGGPGTQYF	TGTGCCAGCTCACCACAGGGCGGCCCGGGGACCCAGTACTTC
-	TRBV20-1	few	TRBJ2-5	CSARNQETQYF	TGCAGTGCTAGGAACCAAGAGACCCAGTACTTC
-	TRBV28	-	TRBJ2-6	CASSSRGRSGANVLTF	TGTGCCAGCAGTTCTCGGGGCCGTTCTGGGGCCAACGTCCTGACTTTC
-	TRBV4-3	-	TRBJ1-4	CASSQTGTDEEKLFF	TGCGCCAGCAGCCAAACCGGGACCGACGAGGAAAAACTGTTTTTT
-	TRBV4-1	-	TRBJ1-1	CASSQDFGTDEAFF	TGCGCCAGCAGCCAAGATTTCGGGACTGATGAAGCTTTCTTT
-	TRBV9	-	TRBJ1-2	CASSLRQTPNYGYTF	TGTGCCAGCAGCTTAAGACAGACTCCTAACTATGGCTACACCTTC
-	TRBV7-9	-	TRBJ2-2	CASSLGEGTTGELFF	TGTGCCAGCAGCTTAGGGGAAGGGACAACCGGGGAGCTGTTTTTT
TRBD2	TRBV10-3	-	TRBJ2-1	CAISATSGTNEQFF	TGTGCCATCAGTGCCACTAGCGGGACCAATGAGCAGTTCTTC
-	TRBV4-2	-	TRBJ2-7	CASSQDVYTYEQYF	TGTGCCAGCAGCCAAGACGTTTACACCTACGAGCAGTACTTC
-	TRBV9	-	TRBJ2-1	CASSVVGGAYNEQFF	TGTGCCAGCAGCGTAGTAGGGGGGGCCTACAATGAGCAGTTCTTC
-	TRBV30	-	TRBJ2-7	CAWKEAGNSYEQYF	TGTGCCTGGAAGGAGGCAGGGAACTCCTACGAGCAGTACTTC
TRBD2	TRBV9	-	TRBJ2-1	CASSSMGLSNEQFF	TGTGCCAGCAGCTCGATGGGACTATCCAATGAGCAGTTCTTC
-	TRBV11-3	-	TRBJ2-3	CASSLGGPNTDTQYF	TGTGCCAGCAGCCTGGGTGGACCAAACACAGATACGCAGTATTTT
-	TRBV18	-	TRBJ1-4	CASSPGGEAANEKLFF	TGTGCCAGCTCACCTGGAGGGGAGGCGGCTAATGAAAAACTGTTTTTT
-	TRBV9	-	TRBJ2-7	CASSVGLAGPYEQYF	TGTGCCAGCAGCGTAGGGCTAGCTGGCCCCTACGAGCAGTACTTC